These 32 T cell receptor beta chains were sequenced from one sample in a study of siplizumab effects on memory and regulatory T cells. The assay was immunoSEQ multiplex PCR, and TCRdb's table has in-frame clones only and misses some. Of more than 85,000 clones listed, 92% are singletons. The sample comprised CD4+ T cells sorted from blood. The receptors were gathered from a human donor in good health.

This clone appeared a few times. The chain has TRBV4-2 and TRBJ1-3; possibly TRBD1 for D (6 bases). Germline lookup yields CDR1 LGHNA and CDR2 YNFKEQ. Trimming stripped 1 base from V and 2 bases from J, with 6 bases between. The CDR3 is 14 amino acids. The CDR3 loop is CASSQAGAGNTIYF. The DNA for the CDR3 is TGTGCCAGCAGCCAAGCAGGGGCTGGAAACACCATATATTTT.

The rearrangement uses TRBV5-1 and TRBJ2-7; D possibly corresponds to TRBD2 (6 bases). Per germline, CDR1 SGHRS and CDR2 YFSETQ. The CDR3 covers 14 residues. Trimming removed 4 bases at V and 2 bases at J, with 13 bases between. The CDR3, as DNA: TGCGCCAGCAGCATCGGGACGGGAGCCTACGAGCAGTACTTC. This sequence encodes CASSIGTGAYEQYF.

V and J are TRBV6-5 and TRBJ2-1, with 7 bases identical to TRBD1. The CDR3 contains 14 residues. V lost 5 bases, J lost 2 bases, and 3 bases stayed unmatched. Per germline, CDR1 MNHEY and CDR2 SVGAGI. CDR3 DNA sequence: TGTGCCAGCAGTCTTGGGACAGCCTACAATGAGCAGTTCTTC. Amino acids: CASSLGTAYNEQFF.

This clone was found once. The rearrangement uses TRBV4-1 and TRBJ1-6; D is ambiguous. Deletions cut 4 bases from V and 6 bases from J, with 10 bases between. Germline CDR1 reads MGHRA; CDR2 reads YSYEKL. The CDR3 length is 14 residues. In nucleotides, the CDR3 is TGCGCCAGCAGCCCCCCGGGCCGTAATTCACCCCTCCACTTT. Translation gives CASSPPGRNSPLHF.

The rearrangement links TRBV7-8 to TRBJ2-7; possibly TRBD1 or TRBD2 for D (5 bases each). Trimming left V 4 bases short and J 1 base short, with 11 bases between. Germline V gives CDR1 SGHVS, CDR2 FQNEAQ. The CDR3 length is 14 residues. CDR3 in amino acids: CASSWDGTSYEQYF. DNA for the CDR3: TGTGCCAGCAGCTGGGACGGAACTTCCTACGAGCAGTACTTC.

The rearrangement joins TRBV5-6 to TRBJ2-7; D is unclear. CDR1 SGHDT and CDR2 YYEEEE come from the germline V gene. The CDR3 has 11 amino acids. With 7 bases removed from V and 0 bases from J, the gap between germline ends came to 5 bases. The CDR3 DNA reads TGTGCCAGCGGCTCCTCCTACGAGCAGTACTTC. Protein sequence: CASGSSYEQYF.

This sequence joins TRBV11-2 and TRBJ2-3; 8 bases are a match to TRBD2. Germline CDR1 reads SGHAT; CDR2 reads FQNNGV. CDR3 length: 15 residues. V shed 3 bases, J shed 4 bases, and the junction held 6 bases outside the gene matches. The CDR3 region has the DNA TGTGCCAGCAGCTTGTCGGGAGGGCCATCAGATACGCAGTATTTT. It is translated as CASSLSGGPSDTQYF.

V and J are TRBV29-1 and TRBJ2-5; D assignment may be TRBD1 or TRBD2 (5 bases each). There are 14 residues in the CDR3. V was pared by 6 bases and J by 5 bases, with 19 bases between. Germline CDR1 reads SQVTM; CDR2 reads ANQGSEA. The CDR3 is CSVSSGGGWETQYF. CDR3 bases: TGCAGCGTCTCCTCGGGTGGGGGTTGGGAGACCCAGTACTTC. The full variable domain, rest sourced from reference TRBV29-1 and TRBJ2-5, is SAVISQKPSRDICQRGTSLTIQCQVDSQVTMMFWYRQQPGQSLTLIATANQGSEATYESGFVIDKFPISRPNLTFSTLTVSNMSPEDSSIYLCSVSSGGGWETQYFGPGTRLLVL.

DNA for the CDR3: TGTGCCAGCAGGGCAGGGGGTGTCTATAGCAATCAGCCCCAGCATTTT. Translating gives CASRAGGVYSNQPQHF. V and J are TRBV28 and TRBJ1-5, with 7 bases matching TRBD1. The trim removed 6 bases at V and 0 bases at J, leaving 8 bases unmatched. Per the germline V gene, CDR1 is MDHEN and CDR2 is SYDVKM. The CDR3 covers 16 residues.

The V and J genes are TRBV5-4 and TRBJ2-5; D perhaps matches TRBD1 (5 bases). This CDR3 is 13 amino acids long. Trimming took 4 bases from V and 1 from J, leaving 8 bases between them. Germline V CDR1 and CDR2: SGHNT, YYREEE (reference sequence). CDR3 residues: CASSLDSQETQYF. The DNA of the CDR3 is TGTGCCAGCAGCCTTGACAGCCAAGAGACCCAGTACTTC.

V gene TRBV6-1 combines with J gene TRBJ2-1, with TRBD2 identical over 7 bases. The CDR3 sequence is 11 residues long. Trimming cost V 6 bases and J 9 bases; bases outside gene matches: 2. In germline, CDR1 is MNHNS, CDR2 SASEGT. The CDR3 region has the DNA TGTGCCAGCAGAGGGACTATTGAGCAGTTCTTC. Its translation is CASRGTIEQFF.

The table lists this clone with a count of one. The chain combines TRBV6-5 with TRBJ2-7, with D perhaps TRBD2 (5 bases). Looked up from germline, CDR1 is MNHEY and CDR2 is SVGAGI. V lost 8 bases and J 0 bases, leaving 14 bases between the germline ends. The length of the CDR3 is 14 residues. The CDR3 sequence: CASGNPGFSYEQYF. DNA of the CDR3: TGTGCCAGCGGAAACCCGGGATTCTCCTACGAGCAGTACTTC.

This sequence joins TRBV7-6 and TRBJ1-3; 10 bases are shared with TRBD1. Germline lookup yields CDR1 SGHVS and CDR2 FNYEAQ. With V trimmed by 5 bases and J by 8 bases, 15 bases remained unmatched. This CDR3 comprises 17 residues. The DNA of the CDR3 is TGTGCCAGCAGCGGAAACGGCCAGACAGGGGGCCAAGACACCATATATTTT. This encodes CASSGNGQTGGQDTIYF.

This rearrangement joins TRBV5-5 to TRBJ1-5; TRBD1 aligns across 7 bases. After removal of 2 bases from V and 7 bases from J, the junction contained 6 bases not matched to a gene. The length of the CDR3 is 14 residues. Per germline, CDR1 SGHKS and CDR2 YYEKEE (reference sequence). The CDR3 sequence is CASSFSQGGQPQHF. CDR3 sequence (DNA): TGTGCCAGCAGCTTCAGTCAGGGGGGCCAGCCCCAGCATTTT.

The V call is TRBV6-1, the J call TRBJ1-2; 9 bases agree with TRBD1. The CDR3 length is 15 residues. J was trimmed by 4 bases and V by 6 bases; bases with no gene match: 9. Germline CDR1 reads MNHNS; CDR2 reads SASEGT. CDR3 sequence: CASRSRDRDSYGYTF. The CDR3 DNA reads TGTGCCAGCAGATCCCGGGACAGGGACTCCTATGGCTACACCTTC.

The chain employs TRBV2 and TRBJ1-2; D is ambiguous. CDR3 length: 12 amino acids. Trimming shortened V by 2 bases and J by 8 bases, and 9 bases separated the two germline ends. Germline CDR1 SNHLY, CDR2 FYNNEI. The CDR3 bases are TGTGCCAGCAGTGAAACGGTGTCCGGCTACACCTTC. Translating gives CASSETVSGYTF.

The rearrangement uses TRBV10-3 and TRBJ2-7; possibly TRBD1 for D (6 bases). CDR3 length equals 13 residues. Germline CDR1 ENHRY, CDR2 SYGVKD. V was cut by 5 bases and J by 3 bases, with 11 bases left in between. CDR3 nucleotides: TGTGCCATCAGTCGACAGGAGAACTACGAGCAGTACTTC. As protein: CAISRQENYEQYF.

The rearrangement joins TRBV6-1 to TRBJ1-2, with 7 positions matching TRBD1. The CDR3 contains 14 residues. Trimming removed 2 bases from V and 6 bases from J; junction bases left unmatched: 6. Germline CDR1 reads MNHNS; CDR2 reads SASEGT. The CDR3: CASSEIDRADGYTF. CDR3 nucleotide sequence: TGTGCCAGCAGTGAAATTGACAGGGCGGATGGCTACACCTTC.

The rearrangement uses TRBV6-5 and TRBJ1-2; the D gene is possibly TRBD1 (5 bases). Trimming stripped 3 bases from V and 4 bases from J, with 18 bases between. The V gene's germline CDR1 is MNHEY and CDR2 SVGAGI. CDR3 length: 16 residues. Here the CDR3 reads CASSYRIPGRSYGYTF. The CDR3 DNA follows: TGTGCCAGCAGTTATCGGATTCCGGGACGGAGCTATGGCTACACCTTC.

The chain couples TRBV5-4 to TRBJ1-6; perhaps TRBD1 as D (5 bases). The CDR3 runs to 15 residues. From germline, CDR1 is SGHNT and CDR2 YYREEE (reference sequence). V shed 0 bases and J shed 7 bases, with 11 bases lying between them. The CDR3: CASSLVLGGNSPLHF. The CDR3 DNA reads TGTGCCAGCAGCTTGGTGTTGGGGGGGAATTCACCCCTCCACTTT. Drawing the rest from reference TRBV5-4 and TRBJ1-6, the complete variable domain is ETGVTQSPTHLIKTRGQQVTLRCSSQSGHNTVSWYQQALGQGPQFIFQYYREEENGRGNFPPRFSGLQFPNYSSELNVNALELDDSALYLCASSLVLGGNSPLHFGNGTRLTVT.

This sequence joins TRBV4-1 and TRBJ2-1; a possible D gene is TRBD2 (6 bases). V was shortened by 0 bases and J by 6 bases, with 18 bases between the two germline ends. Germline CDR1 and CDR2: MGHRA and YSYEKL. This CDR3 has 17 amino acids. CDR3 nucleotides: TGCGCCAGCAGCCAAGATCGGGAGTACTCGGGGTCCAATGAGCAGTTCTTC. This gives the protein CASSQDREYSGSNEQFF.

The chain carries TRBV7-9 and TRBJ2-3, with a possible D match to TRBD2 (5 bases). CDR3 length: 13 residues. V lost 2 bases to trimming and J lost 4 bases, with 7 bases between them. CDR1 and CDR2 from the germline V gene are SEHNR and FQNEAQ (reference sequence). CDR3 loop: CASSLFGADTQYF. DNA of the CDR3: TGTGCCAGCAGCTTATTCGGGGCAGATACGCAGTATTTT.

This chain uses TRBV19 with TRBJ2-1; TRBD2 agrees at 10 bases. Looked up from germline, CDR1 is LNHDA and CDR2 is SQIVND (reference sequence). The CDR3 has 17 residues. The junction had 11 bases not matched to a gene; V was cut back by 0 bases and J by 9 bases. The CDR3 loop is CASSIDRASGSFSEQFF. The CDR3 region has the DNA TGTGCCAGTAGTATAGATCGAGCTAGCGGGAGCTTCAGTGAGCAGTTCTTC.

The chain combines TRBV19 with TRBJ2-2; either TRBD1 or TRBD2 may fit D (6 bases each). This CDR3 region has 15 residues. Germline V CDR1 and CDR2: LNHDA, SQIVND (reference sequence). V was clipped by 8 bases and J by 2 bases, with 15 bases between them. This CDR3 is CASLKAGHNTGELFF. The CDR3 DNA reads as TGTGCCAGTCTTAAGGCGGGACACAACACCGGGGAGCTGTTTTTT.

In this sample, this clone turned up once. CDR3 coding DNA: TGTGCCAGCAGTTACTCTGGGGGCGGGGGAGGAGATACGCAGTATTTT. Amino acids: CASSYSGGGGGDTQYF. The J gene is TRBJ2-3, the V gene TRBV6-6; a possible D gene is TRBD2 (7 bases). The CDR3 loop spans 16 amino acids. V was clipped by 0 bases and J by 5 bases, with 15 bases between them. Per the germline V gene, CDR1 is MNHNY and CDR2 is SVGAGI (reference sequence).

The V gene is TRBV9, the J gene TRBJ2-6; D remains unclear. Germline V lookup: CDR1 SGDLS, CDR2 YYNGEE. The V end was cut by 0 bases, the J end by 0 bases, with 13 bases between. The CDR3 covers 18 residues. CDR3 sequence reads: CASSVAVGRNSGANVLTF. In DNA form, the CDR3 reads TGTGCCAGCAGCGTAGCTGTAGGACGCAACTCTGGGGCCAACGTCCTGACTTTC.

CDR3 region: CASSLVPGLENTIYF. In DNA, the CDR3 is TGTGCCAGCAGCTTGGTTCCCGGGTTAGAAAACACCATATATTTT. This rearrangement joins TRBV5-8 to TRBJ1-3; D unresolved. This CDR3 is built from 15 residues. CDR1 SGHTS and CDR2 YDEGEE come from the germline V gene. Trimming left V 0 bases short and J 6 bases short, with 13 bases between.

The V call is TRBV30, the J call TRBJ1-1; a possible D gene is TRBD1 (5 bases). Between the trimmed V and J ends, which lost 3 bases and 1 base, there was a span of 9 bases. CDR1 and CDR2 (germline): GTSNPN, SVGIG (reference sequence). This CDR3 region has 13 residues. The CDR3 DNA follows: TGTGCCTGGAGGGAACAGGCGAACACTGAAGCTTTCTTT. It translates to CAWREQANTEAFF.

The chain carries TRBV7-3 and TRBJ1-2; no reliable D call. Trimming removed 4 bases at V and 8 bases at J, with 11 bases between. The CDR3 is 12 residues long. From germline, CDR1 is SGHTA and CDR2 FQGTGA. CDR3 coding DNA: TGTGCCAGCAGCTCAGATATATGGGGCTACACCTTC. As protein: CASSSDIWGYTF. The full variable domain, its missing parts supplied by reference TRBV7-3 and TRBJ1-2, is GAGVSQTPSNKVTEKGKYVELRCDPISGHTALYWYRQSLGQGPEFLIYFQGTGAADDSGLPNDRFFAVRPEGSVSTLKIQRTERGDSAVYLCASSSDIWGYTFGSGTRLTVV.

The rearrangement joins TRBV6-4 to TRBJ2-7; D may be TRBD2 (5 bases). Germline assignment: CDR1 MRHNA and CDR2 SNTAGT. CDR3 length: 14 residues. The V and J ends lost 2 bases and 3 bases respectively, with 11 bases between them. CDR3 region: CASSDGGPHYEQYF. CDR3 DNA: TGTGCCAGCAGTGACGGAGGTCCCCACTACGAGCAGTACTTC.

V gene TRBV9 combines with J gene TRBJ2-3; no firm D call. The CDR3 contains 12 residues. Trimming removed 0 bases at V and 5 bases at J, with 4 bases between. The germline gives CDR1 SGDLS, CDR2 YYNGEE. DNA of the CDR3: TGTGCCAGCAGCGTAGGTAAAGATACGCAGTATTTT. This gives the protein CASSVGKDTQYF. Complete variable domain (other parts from reference TRBV9 and TRBJ2-3): DSGVTQTPKHLITATGQRVTLRCSPRSGDLSVYWYQQSLDQGLQFLIQYYNGEERAKGNILERFSAQQFPDLHSELNLSSLELGDSALYFCASSVGKDTQYFGPGTRLTVL.

The chain recombines TRBV7-9 with TRBJ2-3, with D uncertain. Germline V gene data show CDR1 as SEHNR and CDR2 as FQNEAQ (reference sequence). Trimming removed 6 bases at V and 4 bases at J, with 14 bases between. CDR3 length: 14 amino acids. The CDR3 here is CASRSRTGPDTQYF. As DNA, the CDR3 is TGTGCCAGCAGGTCACGGACCGGCCCAGATACGCAGTATTTT. Full variable domain (remainder filled in from reference TRBV7-9 and TRBJ2-3): DTGVSQNPRHKITKRGQNVTFRCDPISEHNRLYWYRQTLGQGPEFLTYFQNEAQLEKSRLLSDRFSAERPKGSFSTLEIQRTEQGDSAMYLCASRSRTGPDTQYFGPGTRLTVL.